Listed here is a single T cell receptor beta chain. The record originates from a study of blood T cell repertoires in COVID-19. Study-wide background: Specimens from acute and convalescent COVID-19 originated in the United States, Italy and Spain.

The authors' processing: Amplified reference gene primers provided the basis for estimating nucleated cell counts. The table came from immunoSEQ multiplex PCR; TCRdb's copy has only in-frame clones and leaves some out. Clone size and the V and J calls come from that table; the DNA yielded D and trimming. Of a few hundred thousand clones in the sample, roughly 85% were seen once. The source material was peripheral blood. The TCR comes from a human donor in a cohort sampled during active COVID-19.

The CDR3 DNA reads TGTGCCAGCAGCTCCCGACAAGGGGCGGCTGGGGCCAACGTCCTGACTTTC. Translating gives CASSSRQGAAGANVLTF. This chain uses TRBV7-9 with TRBJ2-6; possibly TRBD1 for D (5 bases). This CDR3 is 17 amino acids long. V gave up 4 bases and J gave up 2 bases, with 15 bases separating them. The germline CDR1 and CDR2 sequences are SEHNR and FQNEAQ (reference sequence).